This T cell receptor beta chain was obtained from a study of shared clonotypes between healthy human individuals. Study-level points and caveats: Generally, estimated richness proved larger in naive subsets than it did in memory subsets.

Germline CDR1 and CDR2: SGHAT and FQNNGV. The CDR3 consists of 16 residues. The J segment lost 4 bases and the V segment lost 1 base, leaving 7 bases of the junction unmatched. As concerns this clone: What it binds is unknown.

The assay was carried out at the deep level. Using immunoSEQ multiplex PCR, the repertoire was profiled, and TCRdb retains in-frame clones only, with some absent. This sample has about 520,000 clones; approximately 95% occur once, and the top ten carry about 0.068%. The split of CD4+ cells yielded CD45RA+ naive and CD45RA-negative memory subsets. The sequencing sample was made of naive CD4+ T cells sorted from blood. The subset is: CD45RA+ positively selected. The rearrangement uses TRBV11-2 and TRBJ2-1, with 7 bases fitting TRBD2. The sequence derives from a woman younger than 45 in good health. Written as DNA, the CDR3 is TGTGCCAGCAGCTTAGTAGCGGGTCGGGGATACAATGAGCAGTTCTTC. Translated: CASSLVAGRGYNEQFF.